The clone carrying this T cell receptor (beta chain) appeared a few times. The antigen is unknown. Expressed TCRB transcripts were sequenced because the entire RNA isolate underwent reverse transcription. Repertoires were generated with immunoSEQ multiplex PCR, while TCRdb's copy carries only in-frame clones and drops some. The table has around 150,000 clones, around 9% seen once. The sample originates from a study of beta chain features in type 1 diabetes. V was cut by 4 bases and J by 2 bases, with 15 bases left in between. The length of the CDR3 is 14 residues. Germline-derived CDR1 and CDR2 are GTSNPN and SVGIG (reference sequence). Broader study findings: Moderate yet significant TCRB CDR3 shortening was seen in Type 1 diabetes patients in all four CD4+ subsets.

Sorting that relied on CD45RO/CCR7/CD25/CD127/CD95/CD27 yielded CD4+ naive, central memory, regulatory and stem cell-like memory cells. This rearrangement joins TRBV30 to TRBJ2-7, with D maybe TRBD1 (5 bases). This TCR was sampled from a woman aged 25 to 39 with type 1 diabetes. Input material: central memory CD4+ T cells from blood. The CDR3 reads CAWTLKGITYEQYF. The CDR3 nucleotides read TGTGCCTGGACACTTAAGGGGATTACCTACGAGCAGTACTTC.